This is a list of T cell receptor beta chains from one sample in a study of T cell responses to AZD1222 COVID-19 vaccine. Assay used: immunoSEQ multiplex PCR; TCRdb lists only in-frame clones, some missing. The sample has tens of thousands of clones; more than 75% are singletons. Sequenced here: peripheral blood, sampled on day 0 of AZD1222 vaccination. The receptors stem from an adult in good health. CDR3s include the opening cysteine and the closing phenylalanine or tryptophan. D genes are given only for firm matches. Size tells how often a clone was seen (once, few, many) or the class of an expanded clone, and some rows leave it out.

V gene: TRBV5-1; D gene: NA; clone size: NA; J gene: TRBJ2-7; CDR3 protein: CASSLDTRDWRYF; CDR3 DNA: TGCGCCAGCAGCTTGGATACCCGGGATTGGCGATACTTC
V gene: TRBV11-3; D gene: NA; clone size: NA; J gene: TRBJ1-3; CDR3 protein: CASSTSWGSGNTIYF; CDR3 DNA: TGTGCCAGCAGCACCAGCTGGGGGTCCGGAAACACCATATATTTT
V gene: TRBV30; D gene: NA; clone size: NA; J gene: TRBJ1-1; CDR3 protein: CAWRIRGIEAFF; CDR3 DNA: TGTGCCTGGAGGATTAGGGGTATTGAAGCTTTCTTT
V gene: TRBV28; D gene: TRBD1; clone size: NA; J gene: TRBJ2-1; CDR3 protein: CASTLYHRGNEQFF; CDR3 DNA: TGTGCCAGCACCCTATACCACAGGGGAAATGAGCAGTTCTTC
V gene: TRBV19; D gene: TRBD2; clone size: NA; J gene: TRBJ2-3; CDR3 protein: CASSIRLAATTDTQYF; CDR3 DNA: TGTGCCAGTAGTATTAGACTAGCGGCAACTACGGATACGCAGTATTTT
V gene: TRBV10-3; D gene: TRBD1; clone size: NA; J gene: TRBJ1-4; CDR3 protein: CATLSQGQGEEKLFF; CDR3 DNA: TGTGCCACCCTGAGTCAGGGCCAGGGGGAGGAAAAACTGTTTTTT
V gene: TRBV6-1; D gene: NA; clone size: NA; J gene: TRBJ1-3; CDR3 protein: CASSDSPSSGNTIYF; CDR3 DNA: TGTGCCAGCAGTGACAGTCCCTCGTCTGGAAACACCATATATTTT
V gene: TRBV10-3; D gene: NA; clone size: NA; J gene: TRBJ2-1; CDR3 protein: CAIGGEQFF; CDR3 DNA: TGTGCCATCGGCGGTGAGCAGTTCTTC
V gene: TRBV2; D gene: NA; clone size: few; J gene: TRBJ2-1; CDR3 protein: CASSETWLLNEQFF; CDR3 DNA: TGTGCCAGCAGTGAAACGTGGCTCTTGAATGAGCAGTTCTTC
V gene: TRBV19; D gene: NA; clone size: NA; J gene: TRBJ2-6; CDR3 protein: CATTAMAGANVLTF; CDR3 DNA: TGTGCCACTACCGCTATGGCTGGGGCCAACGTCCTGACTTTC
V gene: TRBV28; D gene: TRBD2; clone size: once; J gene: TRBJ2-1; CDR3 protein: CASFGQGGNEQFF; CDR3 DNA: TGTGCCAGCTTCGGGCAGGGAGGGAATGAGCAGTTCTTC
V gene: TRBV25-1; D gene: NA; clone size: NA; J gene: TRBJ2-2; CDR3 protein: CASTQGANTGELFF; CDR3 DNA: TGTGCCAGCACACAGGGCGCGAACACCGGGGAGCTGTTTTTT
V gene: TRBV7-8; D gene: NA; clone size: NA; J gene: TRBJ2-2; CDR3 protein: CASSLALAEYTGELFF; CDR3 DNA: TGTGCCAGCAGCTTAGCGTTGGCGGAATACACCGGGGAGCTGTTTTTT
V gene: TRBV28; D gene: NA; clone size: few; J gene: TRBJ1-3; CDR3 protein: CASSPTGGRGNTIYF; CDR3 DNA: TGTGCCAGCAGCCCCACTGGGGGGCGAGGAAACACCATATATTTT
V gene: TRBV5-1; D gene: TRBD1; clone size: NA; J gene: TRBJ2-6; CDR3 protein: CASSLLWQGAAGANVLTF; CDR3 DNA: TGCGCCAGCAGCTTGTTATGGCAGGGGGCGGCTGGGGCCAACGTCCTGACTTTC
V gene: TRBV15; D gene: NA; clone size: NA; J gene: TRBJ1-6; CDR3 protein: CATSNERQDVFMALHF; CDR3 DNA: TGTGCCACCAGCAACGAGAGACAGGACGTATTCATGGCCCTCCACTTT
V gene: TRBV5-1; D gene: TRBD1; clone size: NA; J gene: TRBJ1-6; CDR3 protein: CASSPGTVVNNSPLHF; CDR3 DNA: TGCGCCAGCAGCCCCGGGACAGTCGTCAATAATTCACCCCTCCACTTT
V gene: TRBV4-2; D gene: TRBD1; clone size: once; J gene: TRBJ2-3; CDR3 protein: CASSQTSGIRDRGSLTNTTDTQYF; CDR3 DNA: TGTGCCAGCAGCCAAACCTCCGGGATTAGGGACAGGGGGTCTCTGACTAACACCACAGATACGCAGTATTTT
V gene: TRBV5-1; D gene: NA; clone size: once; J gene: TRBJ1-2; CDR3 protein: CASSSDSPLGYTF; CDR3 DNA: TGCGCCAGCAGCTCCGACAGCCCATTGGGCTACACCTTC
V gene: TRBV5-1; D gene: NA; clone size: NA; J gene: TRBJ2-6; CDR3 protein: CASSLVPGANVLTF; CDR3 DNA: TGCGCCAGCAGCTTGGTGCCTGGGGCCAACGTCCTGACTTTC
V gene: TRBV6-5; D gene: TRBD1; clone size: NA; J gene: TRBJ1-2; CDR3 protein: CASSSQDRVLDGYTF; CDR3 DNA: TGTGCCAGCAGTTCCCAAGACAGGGTGCTTGATGGCTACACCTTC
V gene: TRBV29-1; D gene: TRBD1; clone size: NA; J gene: TRBJ2-5; CDR3 protein: CSVGQGGETQYF; CDR3 DNA: TGCAGCGTAGGACAGGGTGGGGAGACCCAGTACTTC
V gene: TRBV20-1; D gene: NA; clone size: NA; J gene: TRBJ1-5; CDR3 protein: CSASLGQGSNQPQHF; CDR3 DNA: TGCAGTGCTAGTCTCGGTCAGGGCAGCAATCAGCCCCAGCATTTT
V gene: TRBV10-1; D gene: NA; clone size: NA; J gene: TRBJ1-4; CDR3 protein: CASSERRTEKLFF; CDR3 DNA: TGCGCCAGCAGTGAAAGGCGGACTGAAAAACTGTTTTTT
V gene: TRBV28; D gene: TRBD1; clone size: NA; J gene: TRBJ2-7; CDR3 protein: CASNRQGVHSYEQYF; CDR3 DNA: TGTGCCAGCAACCGACAGGGGGTACACTCCTACGAGCAGTACTTC
V gene: TRBV29-1; D gene: TRBD2; clone size: NA; J gene: TRBJ2-1; CDR3 protein: CSVVDSGISNNEQFF; CDR3 DNA: TGCAGCGTTGTGGATAGCGGGATTAGTAACAATGAGCAGTTCTTC
V gene: TRBV21-1; D gene: NA; clone size: few; J gene: TRBJ1-3; CDR3 protein: CASSNRDRVDPGNTIYF; CDR3 DNA: TGTGCCAGCAGCAACCGGGACAGGGTCGACCCTGGAAACACCATATATTTT
V gene: TRBV2; D gene: TRBD1; clone size: NA; J gene: TRBJ2-7; CDR3 protein: CASRGQGENYEQYF; CDR3 DNA: TGTGCCAGCAGGGGACAGGGGGAGAACTACGAGCAGTACTTC
V gene: TRBV7-3; D gene: NA; clone size: NA; J gene: TRBJ2-1; CDR3 protein: CASSLRGSSDEQFF; CDR3 DNA: TGTGCCAGCAGCTTAAGAGGGAGTAGCGATGAGCAGTTCTTC
V gene: TRBV24-1; D gene: NA; clone size: NA; J gene: TRBJ2-5; CDR3 protein: CATSDSGRMGETQYF; CDR3 DNA: TGTGCCACCAGTGATTCGGGCAGAATGGGAGAGACCCAGTACTTC
V gene: TRBV14; D gene: NA; clone size: few; J gene: TRBJ2-1; CDR3 protein: CASSGSGLVLAQSSYNEQFF; CDR3 DNA: TGTGCCAGCAGCGGATCGGGATTAGTACTTGCCCAAAGCTCCTACAATGAGCAGTTCTTC
V gene: TRBV30; D gene: TRBD2; clone size: NA; J gene: TRBJ2-7; CDR3 protein: CAWSVAGGFGRTPYEQYF; CDR3 DNA: TGTGCCTGGAGTGTAGCGGGGGGCTTCGGTCGAACGCCCTACGAGCAGTACTTC
V gene: TRBV9; D gene: TRBD2; clone size: NA; J gene: TRBJ2-1; CDR3 protein: CASSPYPTSGSDEQFF; CDR3 DNA: TGTGCCAGCAGCCCTTATCCGACTAGCGGGAGCGATGAGCAGTTCTTC
V gene: TRBV12-3/TRBV12-4; D gene: NA; clone size: NA; J gene: TRBJ2-5; CDR3 protein: CASTGGETQYF; CDR3 DNA: TGTGCCAGCACCGGTGGGGAGACCCAGTACTTC
V gene: TRBV27; D gene: TRBD1; clone size: NA; J gene: TRBJ2-7; CDR3 protein: CASSPQGADYEQYF; CDR3 DNA: TGTGCCAGCAGTCCTCAGGGGGCCGACTACGAGCAGTACTTC
V gene: TRBV5-1; D gene: NA; clone size: NA; J gene: TRBJ2-7; CDR3 protein: CASSLDASYEQYF; CDR3 DNA: TGCGCCAGCAGCTTGGACGCCTCCTACGAGCAGTACTTC
V gene: TRBV4-2; D gene: NA; clone size: NA; J gene: TRBJ2-7; CDR3 protein: CASSQAAETHEQYF; CDR3 DNA: TGTGCCAGCAGCCAAGCCGCAGAAACCCACGAGCAGTACTTC
V gene: TRBV5-4; D gene: TRBD2; clone size: NA; J gene: TRBJ2-7; CDR3 protein: CASSLSGGSYEQYF; CDR3 DNA: TGTGCCAGCAGTTTGAGCGGGGGTTCATACGAGCAGTACTTC
V gene: TRBV9; D gene: TRBD1; clone size: NA; J gene: TRBJ1-1; CDR3 protein: CASRDDRGLNTEAFF; CDR3 DNA: TGTGCCAGCAGAGACGACAGGGGACTGAACACTGAAGCTTTCTTT
V gene: TRBV19; D gene: TRBD2; clone size: NA; J gene: TRBJ2-5; CDR3 protein: CASSSGYGGETQYF; CDR3 DNA: TGTGCCAGTAGTAGTGGCTACGGGGGGGAGACCCAGTACTTC
V gene: TRBV30; D gene: NA; clone size: NA; J gene: TRBJ1-3; CDR3 protein: CACPIRARGEGNTIYF; CDR3 DNA: TGTGCCTGCCCCATCAGGGCCCGGGGGGAAGGAAACACCATATATTTT